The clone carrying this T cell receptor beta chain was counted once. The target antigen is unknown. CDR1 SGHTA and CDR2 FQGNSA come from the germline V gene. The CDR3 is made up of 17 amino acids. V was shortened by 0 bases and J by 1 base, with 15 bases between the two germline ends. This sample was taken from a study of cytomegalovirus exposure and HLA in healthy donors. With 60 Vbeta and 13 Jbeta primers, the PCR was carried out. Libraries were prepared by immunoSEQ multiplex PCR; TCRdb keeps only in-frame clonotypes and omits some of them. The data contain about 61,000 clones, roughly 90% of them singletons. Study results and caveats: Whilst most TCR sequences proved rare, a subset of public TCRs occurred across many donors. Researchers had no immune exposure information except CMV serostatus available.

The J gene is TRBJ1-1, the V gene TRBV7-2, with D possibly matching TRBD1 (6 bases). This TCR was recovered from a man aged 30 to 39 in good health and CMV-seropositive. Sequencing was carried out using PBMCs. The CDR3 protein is CASSLARGPDENTEAFF. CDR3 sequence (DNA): TGTGCCAGCAGCTTAGCGCGGGGGCCCGATGAGAACACTGAAGCTTTCTTT. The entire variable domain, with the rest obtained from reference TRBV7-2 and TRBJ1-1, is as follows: GAGVSQSPSNKVTEKGKDVELRCDPISGHTALYWYRQSLGQGLEFLIYFQGNSAPDKSGLPSDRFSAERTGGSVSTLTIQRTQQEDSAVYLCASSLARGPDENTEAFFGQGTRLTVV.